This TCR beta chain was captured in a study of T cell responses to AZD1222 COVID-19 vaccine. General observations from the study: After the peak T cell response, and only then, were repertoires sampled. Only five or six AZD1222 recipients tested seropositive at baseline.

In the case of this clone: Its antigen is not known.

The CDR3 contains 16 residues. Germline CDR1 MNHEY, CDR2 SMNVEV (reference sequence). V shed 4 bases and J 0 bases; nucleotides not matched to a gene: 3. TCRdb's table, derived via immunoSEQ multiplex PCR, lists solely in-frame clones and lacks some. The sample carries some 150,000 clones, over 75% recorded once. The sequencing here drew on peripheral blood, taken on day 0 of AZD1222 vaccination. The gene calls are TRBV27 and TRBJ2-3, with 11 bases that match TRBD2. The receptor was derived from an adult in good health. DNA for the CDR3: TGTGCCAGCAGTTCCGGGACTAGCGGTAGCACAGATACGCAGTATTTT. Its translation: CASSSGTSGSTDTQYF.